This paragraph reports one T cell receptor (beta chain). Germline CDR1 is LGHDT and CDR2 is YNNKEL (reference sequence). CDR3 length equals 14 residues. The V end lost 0 bases, the J end lost 9 bases, and 9 bases lay between the germline ends. The sample belongs to a study of blood T cells in healthy people across ages. Whole-study context: Template-switching capture recovered about one barcoded beta molecule per two T cells.

A second PCR, run for roughly 7 to 12 cycles, used a sample-barcoded 5' primer plus a J-beta primer mix. TCRdb reprocessed the 5' RACE reads with MiXCR, giving one entry per CDR3 protein. The table lists approximately 900,000 distinct CDR3 sequences, approximately 49% of them singletons. The sequence came from a man aged 30 to 45 in good health. This chain uses TRBV3-1 with TRBJ1-6; D remains unclear. The sample comprised blood. CDR3 protein: CASSQDPGGSPLHF. CDR3 nucleotide sequence: TGTGCCAGCAGCCAAGATCCCGGCGGTTCACCCCTCCACTTT.